This T cell receptor (beta chain) was sequenced for a study of T cells after yellow fever vaccination. This clonotype has a count of ten or more. Germline CDR1 reads SGHRS; CDR2 reads YFSETQ. The CDR3 covers 14 residues. V lost 4 bases and J lost 7, with 17 bases in between. UMIs were added to TCR cDNA along with a universal primer site when it was made by 5'RACE template switching. TCRdb analysed the 5' RACE reads with MiXCR anew, one entry per CDR3 protein. The data hold 65,000 to 70,000 distinct CDR3 sequences, with 5% to 6.5% observed a single time. This material consisted of CD4+ T cells sorted from PBMCs, taken less than 18 days after the first yellow fever vaccination. V is TRBV5-1 and J is TRBJ1-1; TRBD1 might be the D (5 bases). The source is a man aged 18 to 29 who received the YFV17D yellow fever vaccine. The CDR3 sequence: CASSADTTGIEAFF. The CDR3, as DNA: TGCGCCAGCAGCGCAGATACCACAGGTATTGAAGCTTTCTTT.